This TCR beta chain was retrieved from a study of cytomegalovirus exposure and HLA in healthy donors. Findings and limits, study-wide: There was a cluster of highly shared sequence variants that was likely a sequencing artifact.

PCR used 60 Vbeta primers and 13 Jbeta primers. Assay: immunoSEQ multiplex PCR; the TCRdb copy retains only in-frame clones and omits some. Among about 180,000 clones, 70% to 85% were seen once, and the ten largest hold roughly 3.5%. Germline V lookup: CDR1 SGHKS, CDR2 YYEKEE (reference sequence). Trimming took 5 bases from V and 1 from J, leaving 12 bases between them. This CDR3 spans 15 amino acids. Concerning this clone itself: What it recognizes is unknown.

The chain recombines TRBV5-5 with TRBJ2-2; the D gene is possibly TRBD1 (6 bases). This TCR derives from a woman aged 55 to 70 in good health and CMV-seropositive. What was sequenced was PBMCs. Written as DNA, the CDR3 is TGTGCCAGCAGACTTGGACAGATGAACACCGGGGAGCTGTTTTTT. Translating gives CASRLGQMNTGELFF.